The 13 T cell receptor beta chains in this list originate from one sample, sequenced in a study of beta chain features in type 1 diabetes. The study reverse transcribed the entire isolated RNA, so it sequenced expressed TCRB transcripts. TCRdb's table, derived via immunoSEQ multiplex PCR, lists solely in-frame clones and lacks some. The sample shows hundreds of thousands of clones, roughly a sixth of them seen only once. Sequenced: naive CD4+ T cells from blood. Every receptor here comes from a man aged 18-30 years in good health.

This clone has just a few counts. Other DNA sequences of this sample code for an identical CDR3. This chain uses TRBV30 with TRBJ1-5, with D unresolved. The CDR3 length is 13 residues. In germline, CDR1 is GTSNPN, CDR2 SVGIG (reference sequence). V lost 0 bases to trimming and J lost 1 base, with 4 bases between them. CDR3 in DNA: TGTGCCTGGAGTGTATCGAGCAATCAGCCCCAGCATTTT. Protein: CAWSVSSNQPQHF.

This clone has more than one count but fewer than ten. The rearrangement joins TRBV7-3 to TRBJ1-1, with 9 bases aligning to TRBD1. Germline V CDR1 and CDR2: SGHTA, FQGTGA. This CDR3 contains 14 residues. The ends lost 6 bases at V and 1 base at J; junction bases unmatched: 3. The CDR3 is CASRPTGGNTEAFF. CDR3 coding DNA: TGTGCCAGCAGACCGACAGGGGGGAACACTGAAGCTTTCTTT.

The genes are TRBV18 and TRBJ1-1; D gene uncertain. The germline CDR1 and CDR2 sequences are KGHSH and LQKENI. V dropped 4 bases and J dropped 1 base, with 7 bases sitting between them. This CDR3 spans 13 amino acids. The CDR3: CASSLVGNTEAFF. For the CDR3, the DNA is TGTGCCAGCTCACTGGTAGGGAACACTGAAGCTTTCTTT.

This clone was found a few times. The chain carries TRBV4-3 and TRBJ1-2; possibly TRBD1 for D (5 bases). CDR1 and CDR2 (germline): LGHNA, YSLEER. The CDR3 consists of 12 residues. The V end was cut by 1 base, the J end by 6 bases, with 6 bases between. The CDR3 spells CASSQGGNGYTF. Written as DNA, the CDR3 is TGCGCCAGCAGCCAAGGGGGCAATGGCTACACCTTC.

This clone has only a few counts. The rearrangement uses TRBV5-1 and TRBJ2-1; TRBD2 might be the D (7 bases). In germline, CDR1 is SGHRS, CDR2 YFSETQ. CDR3 length: 14 residues. Trimming removed 5 bases from V and 9 bases from J, with 18 bases in between. CDR3 protein: CASRRGGGSVEQFF. The CDR3 nucleotides are TGCGCCAGCAGAAGAGGGGGAGGGTCGGTTGAGCAGTTCTTC.

This clone showed up just a few times. The J gene is TRBJ1-2, the V gene TRBV20-1; the D is unclear. The CDR3 has 11 residues. V lost 3 bases to trimming and J lost 8 bases, with 10 bases between them. The germline V gene encodes CDR1 DFQATT and CDR2 SNEGSKA (reference sequence). The chain's CDR3 is CSASLVGGYTF. CDR3 coding DNA: TGCAGTGCTAGCTTGGTGGGCGGCTACACCTTC.

This clone has just a few counts. The gene calls are TRBV4-3 and TRBJ1-6; D is ambiguous. The V end lost 2 bases, the J end lost 6 bases, and 11 bases lay between the germline ends. Germline CDR1 is LGHNA and CDR2 is YSLEER. The CDR3 totals 15 residues. The CDR3 loop reads CASSQLSVSNSPLHF. In DNA form, the CDR3 reads TGCGCCAGCAGCCAATTGAGTGTCAGTAATTCACCCCTCCACTTT.

This sequence joins TRBV7-3 and TRBJ1-2, with TRBD1 matching 9 bases. The junction had 3 bases not matched to a gene; V was cut back by 2 bases and J by 5 bases. Germline V CDR1 and CDR2: SGHTA, FQGTGA. This CDR3 comprises 14 residues. The CDR3: CASSLHGQGYGYTF. CDR3 nucleotides: TGTGCCAGCAGCTTACATGGACAGGGGTATGGCTACACCTTC.

This clone was counted a single time. The same CDR3 also results from other DNA sequences found in this sample. The rearrangement uses TRBV9 and TRBJ2-1; 9 nucleotides match TRBD1. V was clipped by 0 bases and J by 3 bases; unmatched bases: 1. The CDR3 loop spans 15 amino acids. Germline V gene lookup returns CDR1 SGDLS and CDR2 YYNGEE. The DNA of the CDR3 is TGTGCCAGCAGCGTAGCGGGACAGGGCTACAATGAGCAGTTCTTC. Its protein is CASSVAGQGYNEQFF.

The genes are TRBV2 and TRBJ1-2; TRBD1 is a possible D gene (5 bases). The CDR3 runs 15 residues. CDR1 and CDR2 (germline): SNHLY, FYNNEI. The ends were cut back, 6 bases at V and 5 bases at J, with 19 bases in the middle. The CDR3 DNA reads as TGTGCCAGCAGGTACTCTGTCAGGGCAGGTTATGGCTACACCTTC. It translates to CASRYSVRAGYGYTF.

This clone occurred a few times. V and J are TRBV9 and TRBJ2-6; D is ambiguous. Trimming took off 1 base at V and 0 bases at J, with 11 bases between the two ends. The CDR3 length is 17 residues. Germline-derived CDR1 and CDR2 are SGDLS and YYNGEE. The CDR3 nucleotides read TGTGCCAGCAGCGTACCCGGACGGCACTCTGGGGCCAACGTCCTGACTTTC. Translating it yields CASSVPGRHSGANVLTF.

V and J are TRBV7-9 and TRBJ1-2, with D perhaps matching TRBD1 (6 bases). This CDR3 is 14 amino acids long. Per the germline V gene, CDR1 is SEHNR and CDR2 is FQNEAQ (reference sequence). V lost 6 bases and J lost 3, with 14 bases in between. The CDR3 region is CASSPGQDHYGYTF. The CDR3, as DNA: TGTGCCAGCAGTCCGGGACAAGACCACTATGGCTACACCTTC.

As for this clone: The conserved phenylalanine or tryptophan normally closing the CDR3 is absent here, so this likely arose from a read error. The J gene is TRBJ1-4, the V gene TRBV28; D not certain. Trimming shortened V by 4 bases and J by 7 bases, and 7 bases separated the two germline ends. Germline CDR1 reads MDHEN; CDR2 reads SYDVKM. The CDR3 covers 12 residues. CDR3 coding DNA: TGTGCCAGCAGTTCCCCCGCTGAAAAACTGTTTTCT. This codes for CASSSPAEKLFS.